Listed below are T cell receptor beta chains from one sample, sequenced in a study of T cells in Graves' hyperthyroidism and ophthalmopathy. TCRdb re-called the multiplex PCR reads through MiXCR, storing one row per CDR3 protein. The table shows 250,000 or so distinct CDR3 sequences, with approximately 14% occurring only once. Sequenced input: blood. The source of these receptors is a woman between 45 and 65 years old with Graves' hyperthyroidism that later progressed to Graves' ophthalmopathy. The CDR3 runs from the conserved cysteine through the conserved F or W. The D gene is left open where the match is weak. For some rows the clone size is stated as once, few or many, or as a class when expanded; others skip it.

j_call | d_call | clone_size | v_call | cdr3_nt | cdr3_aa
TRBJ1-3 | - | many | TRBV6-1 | TGTGCCATCACAGAGGGCTCCTGGACAGCTGGAAACACCATATATTTT | CAITEGSWTAGNTIYF
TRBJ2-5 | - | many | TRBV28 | TGTGCCAGCAGGGAGCTGGAGGAGACCCAGTACTTC | CASRELEETQYF
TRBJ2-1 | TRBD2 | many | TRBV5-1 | TGCGCCAGCAGCTTGGACCCTAGCGGGAGGGCCGGTGAGCAGTTCTTC | CASSLDPSGRAGEQFF
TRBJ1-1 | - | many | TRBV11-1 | TGTGCCAGCAATCCGGTAAATGAAGCTTTCTTT | CASNPVNEAFF
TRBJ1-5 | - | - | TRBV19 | TGTGCCAGTGCCACTCGGGTGGCGGGCAATCAGCCCCAGCATTTT | CASATRVAGNQPQHF
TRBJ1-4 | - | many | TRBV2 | TGTGCCAGCAGTGCCCGGGGAGCCTCTGGCGAAAAACTGTTTTTT | CASSARGASGEKLFF
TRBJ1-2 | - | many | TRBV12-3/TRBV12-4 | TGTGCCAGCAGTTTAATTCTGGACGGGACTGGCTACACCTTC | CASSLILDGTGYTF
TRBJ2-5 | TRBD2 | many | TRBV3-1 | TGTGCCAGCAGCCAAGCTGCTTTTCTTTTTTCTAGCGGAGAGACCCAGTACTTC | CASSQAAFLFSSGETQYF
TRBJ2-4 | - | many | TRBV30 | TGTGCCTGGAGAGTTTGGGGGCTAAACATTCAGTACTTC | CAWRVWGLNIQYF
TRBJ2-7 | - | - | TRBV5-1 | TGCGCCAGCAACCCCGACGGGGTCACGGACTACGAGCAGTACTTC | CASNPDGVTDYEQYF
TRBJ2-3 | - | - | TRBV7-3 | TGTGCCAGCAGCCTAGACAGAGATACGCAGTATTTT | CASSLDRDTQYF
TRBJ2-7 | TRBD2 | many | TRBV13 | TGTGCCAGCAGCTTAACGGGACTAGTACCCTACGAGCAGTACTTC | CASSLTGLVPYEQYF
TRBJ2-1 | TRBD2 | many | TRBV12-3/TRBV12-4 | TGTGCCAGCAGTCCCCGGACTAGCGGGAGTCCCAATGAGCAGTTCTTC | CASSPRTSGSPNEQFF
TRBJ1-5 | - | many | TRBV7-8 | TGTGCCAGCAGTTCGACCCGGAGCAATCAGCCCCAGCATTTT | CASSSTRSNQPQHF
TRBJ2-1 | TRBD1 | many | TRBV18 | TGTGCCAGCTCACCCAACCGGGGACAGCTCTACAATGAGCAGTTCTTC | CASSPNRGQLYNEQFF
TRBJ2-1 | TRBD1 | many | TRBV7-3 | TGTGCCAGCAGCTTAAATTCCGACAGGGTCAATGAGCAGTTCTTC | CASSLNSDRVNEQFF
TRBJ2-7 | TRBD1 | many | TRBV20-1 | TGCAGTGCCTTGTCCGGGACAGGGAGCTCCTACGAGCAGTACTTC | CSALSGTGSSYEQYF
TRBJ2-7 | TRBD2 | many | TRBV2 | TGTGCCAGCAGTGAAAGAGCGGGAGGGGGAGAGCAGTACTTC | CASSERAGGGEQYF
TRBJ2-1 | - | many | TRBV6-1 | TGTGCCAGCAGCATAACTCTAGCTTGGGATGAGCAGTTCTTC | CASSITLAWDEQFF
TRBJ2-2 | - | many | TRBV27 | TGTGCCAGCAGGATAGAGGGGGGGACCGGGGAGCTGTTTTTT | CASRIEGGTGELFF
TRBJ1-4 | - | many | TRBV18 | TGTGCCAGCTCACCAACTAGAACTAATGAAAAACTGTTTTTT | CASSPTRTNEKLFF
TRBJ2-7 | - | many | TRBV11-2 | TGTGCCAGCAGCTTGGGACATACCTACGAGCAGTACTTC | CASSLGHTYEQYF
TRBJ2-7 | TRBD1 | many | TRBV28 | TGTGCCAGCAGCCGACGACAGGGGCGAGGGTCCTACGAGCAGTACTTC | CASSRRQGRGSYEQYF
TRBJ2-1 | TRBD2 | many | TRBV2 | TGTGCCAGCAGTGAACAGGCTAGCGGATACAATGAGCAGTTCTTC | CASSEQASGYNEQFF
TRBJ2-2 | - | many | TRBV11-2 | TGTGCCAGCAGCCCGGGCCAGAACACCGGGGAGCTGTTTTTT | CASSPGQNTGELFF
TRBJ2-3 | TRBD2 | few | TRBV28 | TGTGCCAGCAGTTTGGGGTGGGGGGGGGGGCTAGCGGGCACCACAGATACGCAGTATTTT | CASSLGWGGGLAGTTDTQYF
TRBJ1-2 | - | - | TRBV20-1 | TGCAGTGCTAGTAATGAGGGAGTATTGGGGTATGGCTACACCTTC | CSASNEGVLGYGYTF
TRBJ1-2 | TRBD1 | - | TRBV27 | TGTGCCAGCAGTCCCGACAGGGGGCCCCCTTTCATCTATGGCTACACCTTC | CASSPDRGPPFIYGYTF
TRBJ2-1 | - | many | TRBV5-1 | TGCGCCAGCAGCTTTAACCTGCAAGGGAATGAGCAGTTCTTC | CASSFNLQGNEQFF
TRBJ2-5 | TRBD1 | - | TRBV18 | TGTGCCAGCTCACCGACAGGGAAGGAGACCCAGTACTTC | CASSPTGKETQYF
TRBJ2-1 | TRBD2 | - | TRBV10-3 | TGTGCCATCAGTGAAACTAGCGGACCATACAATGAGCAGTTCTTC | CAISETSGPYNEQFF
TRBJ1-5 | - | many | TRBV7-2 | TGTGCCAGCAGCTTAAGGCAGGGAGGTCAGCCCCAGCATTTT | CASSLRQGGQPQHF
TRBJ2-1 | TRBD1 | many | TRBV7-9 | TGTGCCAGCAACGACAGGGTACCCAATGAGCAGTTCTTC | CASNDRVPNEQFF
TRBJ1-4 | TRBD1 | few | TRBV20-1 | TGCAGTGCTCCACAGGGGGCGCTTAATGAAAAACTGTTTTTT | CSAPQGALNEKLFF
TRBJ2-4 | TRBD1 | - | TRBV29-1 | TGCAGCGTCGTATCCCACAGGGGGCGCTCCAAAAACATTCAGTACTTC | CSVVSHRGRSKNIQYF
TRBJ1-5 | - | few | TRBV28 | TGTGCCAGCAAGTTTGGGGGGCAGCAGCCCCAGCATTTT | CASKFGGQQPQHF
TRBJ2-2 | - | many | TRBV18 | TGTGCCACCGTATCCCGGGGAGGAGACACCGGGGAGCTGTTTTTT | CATVSRGGDTGELFF
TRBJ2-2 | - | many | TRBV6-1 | TGTGCCAGCAGTACCCTCCTCGGGGCGAGTGAGGAGCTGTTTTTT | CASSTLLGASEELFF
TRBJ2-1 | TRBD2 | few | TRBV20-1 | TGCAGTGCTCTGGGACTAGTTGACAATGAGCAGTTCTTC | CSALGLVDNEQFF
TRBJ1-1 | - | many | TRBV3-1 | TGTGCCAGCAGCCAGGTTCGAAACACTGAAGCTTTCTTT | CASSQVRNTEAFF
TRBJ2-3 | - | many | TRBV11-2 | TGTGCCAGCAGCTCCCCTTTGAGGGCGGGAGATACGCAGTATTTT | CASSSPLRAGDTQYF
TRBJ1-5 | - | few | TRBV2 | TGTGCCAGCATGGACATCGGGAATAGCAATCAGCCCCAGCATTTT | CASMDIGNSNQPQHF
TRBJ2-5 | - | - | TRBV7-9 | TGTGCCAGCAGCTTAGCGCGAGTAGGAGGTGGCCAGTACTTC | CASSLARVGGGQYF
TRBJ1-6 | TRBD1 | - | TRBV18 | TGTGCCAGCTCAGGACAGGCGAATTCACCCCTCCACTTT | CASSGQANSPLHF
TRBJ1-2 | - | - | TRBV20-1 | TGCAGTGCTGCCCGGGGCGGGAGCTATGGCTACACCTTC | CSAARGGSYGYTF
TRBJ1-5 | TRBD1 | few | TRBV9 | TGTGCCAGCAGCCCTCGAGGGGACAGCCCCAATCAGCCCCAGCATTTT | CASSPRGDSPNQPQHF
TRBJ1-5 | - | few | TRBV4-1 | TGCGCCAGCAGCCAAGGGTTAGGGAATCAGCCCCAGCATTTT | CASSQGLGNQPQHF
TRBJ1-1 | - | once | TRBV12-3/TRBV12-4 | TGTGAGAGTCGGGGCCTGAACACTGAAGCTTTCTTT | CESRGLNTEAFF
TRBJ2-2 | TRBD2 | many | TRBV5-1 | TGCGCCAGCAGCAGAAGGACTAGCGGGATGAACACCGGGGAGCTGTTTTTT | CASSRRTSGMNTGELFF
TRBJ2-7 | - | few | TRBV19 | TGTGCCAGTGCGAACAGGGAACTGGAGCAGTACTTC | CASANRELEQYF
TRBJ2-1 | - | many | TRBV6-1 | TGTGCCAGCAGTAACAATGAGCAGTTCTTC | CASSNNEQFF
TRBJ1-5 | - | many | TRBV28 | TGTGCCACTAGCCCCGTCCCGAAGCTCTTCAGGCCCCAGCATTTT | CATSPVPKLFRPQHF
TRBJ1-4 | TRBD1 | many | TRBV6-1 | TGTGCCAGCAGCCGTCCCCCAAGGGACAGGACGTTGAAAGAACTGTTTTTT | CASSRPPRDRTLKELFF
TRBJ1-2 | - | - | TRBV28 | TGTGCCAGCAGTAGCACCGTCGACTATGGCTACACCTTC | CASSSTVDYGYTF
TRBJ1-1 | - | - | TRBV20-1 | TGCAGCCAAATGGGGCAGTTTAACACTGAAGCTTTCTTT | CSQMGQFNTEAFF
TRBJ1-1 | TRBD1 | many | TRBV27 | TGTGCCAGCAGTTCCATTCGCGGACAGGGGTTTGGCACTGAAGCTTTCTTT | CASSSIRGQGFGTEAFF
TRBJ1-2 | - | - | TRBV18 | TGTGCCAGCTCACCAGGGGTATATGGCTACACCTTC | CASSPGVYGYTF
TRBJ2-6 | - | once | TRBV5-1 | TGCGCCAGCAGCCGAACCGGGCCGAGTAACGGGTCTGGGGCCAACGTCCTGACTTTC | CASSRTGPSNGSGANVLTF
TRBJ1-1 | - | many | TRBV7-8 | TGTGCCAGCAGCATAACAGGGAACACTGAAGCTTTCTTT | CASSITGNTEAFF
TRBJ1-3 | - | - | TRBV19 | TGTGCCAGTAGCCCTGGTGCGATGGTGTGGACAGCCCGATTGGAGAGAAGAAACACCATATATTTT | CASSPGAMVWTARLERRNTIYF